This is a list of T cell receptor beta chains from one sample in a study of T cell repertoires in cytomegalovirus infection. MiXCR was run by TCRdb on the reads, yielding one entry per CDR3 protein. Of 250,000 to 300,000 distinct CDR3 sequences detected, over 8% appear once; the ten largest clones hold around 15%. The sample was PBMCs. The receptors derive from a human donor in good health (CMV status not recorded). Some clones in this sample may be carry-over from other donors' samples. Each CDR3 is given with its conserved first and last residue. The D gene is left open where the match is weak. The size field is filled for only some rows; it gives once, few, many or a size class.

v_call,j_call,d_call,clone_size,cdr3_nt,cdr3_aa
TRBV7-9,TRBJ1-2,NA,many,TGTGCCAGCAGCCCAGTAACTAACTATGGCTACACCTTC,CASSPVTNYGYTF
TRBV7-2,TRBJ1-5,TRBD1,few,TGTGCCAGCAGGATCGGACAGGGGGCAGGCAGCAATCAGCCCCAGCATTTT,CASRIGQGAGSNQPQHF
TRBV7-2,TRBJ2-7,TRBD1,many,TGTGCCAGCAGCTTGGCGCCGGGGACAGGAGGTTACGAGCAGTACTTC,CASSLAPGTGGYEQYF
TRBV7-2,TRBJ1-1,NA,many,TGTGCCAGCAGCTTAGTTCAGGGCTCAAACACTGAAGCTTTCTTT,CASSLVQGSNTEAFF
TRBV12-3/TRBV12-4,TRBJ2-1,NA,many,TGTGCCAGCAGTTTAGGGGGTTCCGCCACCCGGTTCTTC,CASSLGGSATRFF
TRBV20-1,TRBJ1-1,TRBD1,NA,TGCAGTGCTCTATCACCTCTAAGGGGGCTAAATGTCGCAGCTTTCTTT,CSALSPLRGLNVAAFF
TRBV5-6,TRBJ2-3,NA,few,TGTGCCAGCAGCTTTGGCTCCGGAAGCGGAGATACGCAGTATTTT,CASSFGSGSGDTQYF
TRBV7-8,TRBJ2-1,TRBD2,many,TGTGCCAGCAGCTCCCCGAACCTAAGGACTAGCGGCATCTACAATGAGCAGTTCTTC,CASSSPNLRTSGIYNEQFF
TRBV7-2,TRBJ2-5,TRBD2,NA,TGTGCCAGCAGCTTGCCTAGCGGGGGGACGCAAAGGTACTTC,CASSLPSGGTQRYF
TRBV12-3/TRBV12-4,TRBJ2-6,NA,NA,TGTGCCAGCACCCCCCCGATAGCTGGGGCCAACGTCCTGACTTTC,CASTPPIAGANVLTF
TRBV7-2,TRBJ1-5,TRBD1,many,TGTGCCAGCAGCTTAGAGACAGGGGCGGGTCAGCCCCAGCATTTT,CASSLETGAGQPQHF
TRBV7-2,TRBJ2-1,TRBD2,many,TGTGCCAGCAGCCGTGGGGTGGCTAGCGGGAGTGGCTATGAGCAGTTCTTC,CASSRGVASGSGYEQFF
TRBV7-2,TRBJ2-1,TRBD2,many,TGTGCCAGCAACCCGGTGGCTAGCGGGGGCTCTGAGCAGTTCTTC,CASNPVASGGSEQFF
TRBV7-2,TRBJ1-6,NA,many,TGTGCCAGCAGCTCTCAGATCCCGTATAATTCACCCCTCCACTTT,CASSSQIPYNSPLHF
TRBV6-2/TRBV6-3,TRBJ2-7,NA,many,TGTGCCAGCAGTTCCCGCGGGACGGTGAACTACGAGCAGTACTTC,CASSSRGTVNYEQYF
TRBV20-1,TRBJ1-1,NA,NA,TGCAGTGCTAGTTATTGGGAAGAAGCTTTCTTT,CSASYWEEAFF
TRBV6-6,TRBJ2-3,NA,NA,TGTGCCAGCAGTTACGGCCAGAACACAGATACGCAGTATTTT,CASSYGQNTDTQYF
TRBV7-2,TRBJ2-3,TRBD2,few,TGTGCCAGCAGCTTAGATACGCCTAGCGGGGGGCAGACAGATACGCAGTATTTT,CASSLDTPSGGQTDTQYF
TRBV12-3/TRBV12-4,TRBJ1-5,NA,many,TGTGCCAGCAGTCCCCCGAGAGATAATCAGCCCCAGCATTTT,CASSPPRDNQPQHF
TRBV7-2,TRBJ1-5,NA,many,TGTGCCAGCAGCTTAAGCCAGCGTAGCAATCAGCCCCAGCATTTT,CASSLSQRSNQPQHF
TRBV5-6,TRBJ1-6,NA,many,TGTGCCAGCAGACACGACAGGACTAATTCACCCCTCCACTTT,CASRHDRTNSPLHF
TRBV4-3,TRBJ2-6,TRBD1,many,TGCGCCAGCAGCCAAGTGTGGGTGGGCAGGGGGTCAGGGGCCAACGTCCTGACTTTC,CASSQVWVGRGSGANVLTF
TRBV7-2,TRBJ1-6,TRBD1,many,TGTGCCAGCAGCGGACGACAGGGTCGAAATTCACCCCTCCACTTT,CASSGRQGRNSPLHF
TRBV2,TRBJ1-5,NA,few,TGTGCCAGCACCGTAGGGGTTGTGGGACAGCCCCAGCATTTT,CASTVGVVGQPQHF
TRBV7-2,TRBJ2-5,TRBD2,few,TGTGCCAGCAGCATCAGACTAGCGGGAGGGTCCCCAGAGACCCAGTACTTC,CASSIRLAGGSPETQYF
TRBV6-5,TRBJ1-1,TRBD1,many,TGTGCCAGCAGTGTATACAGGGGATTGAATGCTTTCTTT,CASSVYRGLNAFF
TRBV7-8,TRBJ2-5,TRBD1,many,TGTGCCAGCGGCCGCCCGGGACAGGGGGCAGAGACCCAGTACTTC,CASGRPGQGAETQYF
TRBV4-1,TRBJ2-7,NA,few,TGCGCCAGCAGCCAAGAGGGGGGCGGGAGCTCCTACGAGCAGTACTTC,CASSQEGGGSSYEQYF
TRBV24-1,TRBJ1-2,NA,many,TGTGCCCCCTCGCCCGCGATCGGCTACACCTTC,CAPSPAIGYTF
TRBV7-2,TRBJ2-5,NA,many,TGTGCCAGCAGCTTGGCGGTCCAAGAGACCCAGTACTTC,CASSLAVQETQYF
TRBV25-1,TRBJ2-1,NA,NA,TGTGCCAGCCACCAGGGTTTCCCCGATGAGCAGTTCTTC,CASHQGFPDEQFF